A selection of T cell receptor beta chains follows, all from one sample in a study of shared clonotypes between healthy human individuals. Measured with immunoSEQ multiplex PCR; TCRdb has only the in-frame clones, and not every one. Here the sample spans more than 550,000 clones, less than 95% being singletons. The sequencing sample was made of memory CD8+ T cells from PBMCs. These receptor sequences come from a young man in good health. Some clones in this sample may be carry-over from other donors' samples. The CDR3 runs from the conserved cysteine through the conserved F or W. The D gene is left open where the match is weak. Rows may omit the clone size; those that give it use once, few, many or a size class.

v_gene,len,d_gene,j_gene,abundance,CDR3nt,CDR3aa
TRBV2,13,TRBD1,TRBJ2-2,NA,TGTGCCAGCAGCCCGGACAGGGGAGGGGAGCTGTTTTTT,CASSPDRGGELFF
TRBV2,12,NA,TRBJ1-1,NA,TGTGCCAGCAAACCTCTGAACACTGAAGCTTTCTTT,CASKPLNTEAFF
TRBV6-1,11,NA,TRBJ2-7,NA,TGTGCCGGAGGGTACAGTGACGAGCAGTACTTC,CAGGYSDEQYF
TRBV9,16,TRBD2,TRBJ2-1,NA,TGTGCCAGCAGCACGGACCCGGGACTAGCAAGCAATGAGCAGTTCTTC,CASSTDPGLASNEQFF
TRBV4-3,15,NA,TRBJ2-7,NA,TGCGCCAGCAGCCAAGGATCTGGCAGGGGCTACGAGCAGTACTTC,CASSQGSGRGYEQYF
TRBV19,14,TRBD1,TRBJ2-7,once,TGTGCCAGTAGTATCGGGACAGGTTTCTACGAGCAGTACTTC,CASSIGTGFYEQYF
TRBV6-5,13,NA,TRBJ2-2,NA,TGTGCCAGCAGTTACCGGGAGACCGGGGAGCTGTTTTTT,CASSYRETGELFF
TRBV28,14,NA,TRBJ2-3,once,TGTGCCAGCAGGTCAGGGCAGAGTAGAGATACGCAGTATTTT,CASRSGQSRDTQYF
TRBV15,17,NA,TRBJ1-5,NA,TGTGCCACCCACCCTGCGGTGGCAGCGTATAGCAATCAGCCCCAGCATTTT,CATHPAVAAYSNQPQHF
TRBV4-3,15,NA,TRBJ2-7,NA,TGCGCCAGCAGCCCAACGGGGGTTAGCTCCTACGAGCAGTACTTC,CASSPTGVSSYEQYF
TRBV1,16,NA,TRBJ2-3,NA,TGCACCAGCAGCCAAATCCGGCAGGTTGGGGCAGATACGCAGTATTTT,CTSSQIRQVGADTQYF
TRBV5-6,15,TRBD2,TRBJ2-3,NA,TGTGCCAGCAGCCCGACTAGCGGGTGGACAGATACGCAGTATTTT,CASSPTSGWTDTQYF
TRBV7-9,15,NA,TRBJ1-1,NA,TGTGCCAGCAGCTTATCCCGGGGGGTGAACACTGAAGCTTTCTTT,CASSLSRGVNTEAFF
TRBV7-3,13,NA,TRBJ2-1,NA,TGTGCCAGCAGCCCCCCAAGCGGGAATGAGCAGTTCTTC,CASSPPSGNEQFF
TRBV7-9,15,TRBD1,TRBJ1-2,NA,TGTGCCAGCAGCTTAGCGCCGGGACAGGGAGATGGCTACACCTTC,CASSLAPGQGDGYTF
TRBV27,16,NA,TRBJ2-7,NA,TGTGCCAGCAGTTTATTCGGAGGGGGCGAAGTTTACGAGCAGTACTTC,CASSLFGGGEVYEQYF
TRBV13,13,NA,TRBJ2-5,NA,TGTGCCAGCAGCTTAGCGTCTAGCCAGACCCAGTACTTC,CASSLASSQTQYF
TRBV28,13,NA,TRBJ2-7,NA,TGTGCCAGCAGCAACCTCTATAGTACCGAGCAGTACTTC,CASSNLYSTEQYF
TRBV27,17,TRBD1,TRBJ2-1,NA,TGTGCCAGCAGTCTAAAACCGACAGGGACGGCCTACAATGAGCAGTTCTTC,CASSLKPTGTAYNEQFF
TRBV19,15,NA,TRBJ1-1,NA,TGTGCCAGTAGTATCTCCGGGGGTAGGAACACTGAAGCTTTCTTT,CASSISGGRNTEAFF
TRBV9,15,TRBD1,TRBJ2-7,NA,TGTGCCAGCAGCGGGGGGGACAGGGGCCACCTCTTTCGGTACTTC,CASSGGDRGHLFRYF
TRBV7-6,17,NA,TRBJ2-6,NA,TGTGCCAGCAGCTTAGCAGACCCATACCCTGGGGCCAACGTCCTGACTTTC,CASSLADPYPGANVLTF
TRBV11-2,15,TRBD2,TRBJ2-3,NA,TGTGCCAGCACCCTAGGACTAGCGGGCACAGATACGCAGTATTTT,CASTLGLAGTDTQYF
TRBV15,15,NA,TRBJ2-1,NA,TGTGCCACCAGCCACTATTTGGACAGACGAAATGAGCAGTTCTTC,CATSHYLDRRNEQFF
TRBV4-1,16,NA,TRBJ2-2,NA,TGCGCCAGCAGCCAGCCTGGGGGGGCGGACACCGGGGAGCTGTTTTTT,CASSQPGGADTGELFF
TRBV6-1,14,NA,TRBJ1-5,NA,TGTGCCAGCAGTGATTTGTGGAGCAATCAGCCCCAGCATTTT,CASSDLWSNQPQHF
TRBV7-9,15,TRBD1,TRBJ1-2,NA,TGTGCCAGCAGCGCAAGGGACAGGCCTAACTATGGCTACACCTTC,CASSARDRPNYGYTF
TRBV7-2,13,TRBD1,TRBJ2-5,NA,TGTGCCAGCAGCTTACACAGGGGAGAGACCCAGTACTTC,CASSLHRGETQYF
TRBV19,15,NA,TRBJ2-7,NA,TGTGCCAGTAGTGGGCCGCGGCAGGGAGTCCACGAGCAGTACTTC,CASSGPRQGVHEQYF
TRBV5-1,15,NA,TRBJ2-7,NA,TGCGCCAGCAGCTCCCCCGAGACAGGTTTCTACGAGCAGTACTTC,CASSSPETGFYEQYF
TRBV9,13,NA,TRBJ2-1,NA,TGTGCCAGCAGCGCTGTGGAGGTTCATGAGCAGTTCTTC,CASSAVEVHEQFF
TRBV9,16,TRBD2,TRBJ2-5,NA,TGTGCCAGCGCACTAGCGGGAGTCGGGGGCCCAGAGACCCAGTACTTC,CASALAGVGGPETQYF
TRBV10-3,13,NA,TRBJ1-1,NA,TGTGCCATCAGTGAGTTGAGGACCCCTGAAGCTTTCTTT,CAISELRTPEAFF
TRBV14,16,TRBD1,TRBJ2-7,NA,TGTGCCAGCAGCCAGGCACCCGGGACAGGGTCCTACGAGCAGTACTTC,CASSQAPGTGSYEQYF
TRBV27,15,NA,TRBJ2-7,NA,TGTGCCAGCAGTCCCGATGGTGCGTACAGCTACGAGCAGTACTTC,CASSPDGAYSYEQYF
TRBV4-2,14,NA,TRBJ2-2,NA,TGTGCCAGCAGCGCGCGGGAAGGACCCGGGGAGCTGTTTTTT,CASSAREGPGELFF
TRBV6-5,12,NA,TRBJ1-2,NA,TGTGCCAGCGGAATCATGGGGAATGGCTACACCTTC,CASGIMGNGYTF
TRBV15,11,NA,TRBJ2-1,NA,TGTGCCACCGGAAGGGTGAATGAGCAGTTCTTC,CATGRVNEQFF
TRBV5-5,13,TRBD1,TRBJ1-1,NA,TGTGCCAGCAGCCGACGACAGGGGACTGAAGCTTTCTTT,CASSRRQGTEAFF
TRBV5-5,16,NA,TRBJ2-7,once,TGTGCCAGCAGCTCGCGGTTGCAGGGATTAACCTACGAGCAGTACTTC,CASSSRLQGLTYEQYF
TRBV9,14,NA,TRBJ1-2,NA,TGTGCCAGCAGCGTACCTCTGTCCGGGGGCGACTACACCTTC,CASSVPLSGGDYTF
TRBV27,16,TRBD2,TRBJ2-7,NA,TGTGCCAGCAGTTTATATCGTAATGCGGGGGGCCACGAGCAGTACTTC,CASSLYRNAGGHEQYF
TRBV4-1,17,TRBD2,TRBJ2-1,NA,TGCGCCAGCAGCCAAGTGGAACGCGGGAGTTTCGGCAATGAGCAGTTCTTC,CASSQVERGSFGNEQFF
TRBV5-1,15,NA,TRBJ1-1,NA,TGCGCCAGCAGCTTGTGGGGGGCCCCGAACACTGAAGCTTTCTTT,CASSLWGAPNTEAFF
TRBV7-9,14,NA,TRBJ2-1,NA,TGTGCCAGCAGCTTACAGCGACTAGGACTTGAGCAGTTCTTC,CASSLQRLGLEQFF
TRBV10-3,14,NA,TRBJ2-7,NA,TGTGCCATCAGACGAGAAACAGGGACCTACGAGCAGTACTTC,CAIRRETGTYEQYF
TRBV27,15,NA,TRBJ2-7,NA,TGTGCCAGCAGTGGAGGAGGCCTAGCTGTCTACGAGCAGTACTTC,CASSGGGLAVYEQYF
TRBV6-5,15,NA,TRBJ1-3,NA,TGTGCCAGCAGCCCGGACGGAAACTCTGGAAACACCATATATTTT,CASSPDGNSGNTIYF
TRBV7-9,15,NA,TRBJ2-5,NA,TGTGCCAGCAGCTCCCGGGACACGAGACTGGAGACCCAGTACTTC,CASSSRDTRLETQYF
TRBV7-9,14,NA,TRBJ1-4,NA,TGTGCCAGCAGCCCTGCGTGGGGCGGCGAAAAACTGTTTTTT,CASSPAWGGEKLFF
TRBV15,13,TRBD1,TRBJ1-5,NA,TGTGCCACCAGCATAAGCAGGGGGCAGCCCCAGCATTTT,CATSISRGQPQHF
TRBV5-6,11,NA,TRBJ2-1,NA,TGTGCCAGCAGCACCGTCAATGAGCAGTTCTTC,CASSTVNEQFF
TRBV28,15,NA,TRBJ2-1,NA,TGTGCCAGCAGTCCAAGGACCGGCCCCTACAATGAGCAGTTCTTC,CASSPRTGPYNEQFF